The rows below give T cell receptor beta chains drawn from one sample of a study of T cells in Graves' hyperthyroidism and ophthalmopathy. TCRdb re-analysed the multiplex PCR reads in MiXCR, keeping a single row per CDR3 protein. This repertoire shows roughly 280,000 distinct CDR3 sequences, about 17% found once; its top ten account for 55% to 60%. Sequenced: blood. The source of these receptors is a woman in her sixties or seventies with Graves' ophthalmopathy. Each CDR3 is given with its conserved first and last residue.

cdr3_length j_call v_call cdr3_aa
14 TRBJ2-2 TRBV11-3 CASSTQGADGELFF
11 TRBJ1-1 TRBV6-1 CASSPREEAFF
16 TRBJ1-3 TRBV6-1 CASSYSPVRSGNTIYF
15 TRBJ2-7 TRBV9 CASSVASGGIYEQYF
16 TRBJ2-3 TRBV28 CASSLMAGVWPDTQYF
15 TRBJ2-2 TRBV5-1 CASSLVQGAGGELFF
12 TRBJ1-3 TRBV10-3 CTISDAGNTIYF
14 TRBJ2-7 TRBV6-9 CASSSLGSPYEQYF
13 TRBJ1-1 TRBV14 CASSQFLGTEAFF
14 TRBJ1-1 TRBV3-1 CASSQPRANTEAFF
14 TRBJ1-5 TRBV5-4 CASSLEGQGQPQHF
15 TRBJ2-2 TRBV5-4 CASSLAHANTGELFF
15 TRBJ2-5 TRBV27 CASSSHGENQETQYF
15 TRBJ2-2 TRBV7-9 CATVVDRAGPGELFF